Each of the 17 T cell receptor beta chains below was sequenced from the same sample in a study of T cell responses to AZD1222 COVID-19 vaccine. Data came from immunoSEQ multiplex PCR; TCRdb stores just in-frame clones and leaves some out. In the table there are around 100,000 clones, about 88% of which are singletons. The sequencing here drew on peripheral blood, taken on day 0 of AZD1222 vaccination. The receptors come from an adult in good health.

In its sample, this clone was seen once. The V call is TRBV7-3, the J call TRBJ1-6; possible D gene TRBD1, 5 bases. Germline-derived CDR1 and CDR2 are SGHTA and FQGTGA. V was pared by 1 base and J by 5 bases, with 12 bases between. The CDR3 is made up of 16 amino acids. The CDR3 spells CASSLRAGGNNSPLHF. The CDR3 DNA follows: TGTGCCAGCAGCTTAAGAGCTGGGGGGAATAATTCACCCCTCCACTTT.

This chain joins TRBV6-5 and TRBJ1-1; D not resolved. The CDR3 has 14 amino acids. V was pared by 5 bases and J by 1 base, with 11 bases between. The germline V gene has CDR1 MNHEY and CDR2 SVGAGI. The DNA of the CDR3 is TGTGCCAGCAGTAGAGGACTGGGGAACACTGAAGCTTTCTTT. Translation: CASSRGLGNTEAFF.

V gene TRBV7-2 combines with J gene TRBJ2-1, with D uncertain. V was cut by 3 bases and J by 10 bases, with 16 bases left in between. The CDR3 totals 14 residues. Germline V gives CDR1 SGHTA, CDR2 FQGNSA. CDR3 DNA sequence: TGTGCCAGCAGCTTGGGTTCCCCGGCCGAGGAGCAGTTCTTC. Its translation is CASSLGSPAEEQFF. Complete variable domain (other parts from reference TRBV7-2 and TRBJ2-1): GAGVSQSPSNKVTEKGKDVELRCDPISGHTALYWYRQSLGQGLEFLIYFQGNSAPDKSGLPSDRFSAERTGGSVSTLTIQRTQQEDSAVYLCASSLGSPAEEQFFGPGTRLTVL.

This clone was seen a few times. V usage is TRBV29-1 and J usage is TRBJ2-3; no clear D gene. The length of the CDR3 is 13 residues. The V end lost 5 bases, the J end lost 6 bases, and 15 bases lay between the germline ends. CDR1 and CDR2 (germline): SQVTM, ANQGSEA. This CDR3 is CSVLKTEGDTQYF. In nucleotides, the CDR3 is TGCAGCGTTTTAAAGACGGAAGGGGATACGCAGTATTTT.

The chain has TRBV19 and TRBJ1-6; no firm D call. In germline, CDR1 is LNHDA, CDR2 SQIVND (reference sequence). CDR3 length: 14 amino acids. The V end lost 3 bases, the J end lost 11 bases, and 14 bases lay between the germline ends. CDR3 bases: TGTGCCAGTAGTATCGCGGGTTCTGGGACACCCCTCCACTTT. It specifies CASSIAGSGTPLHF.

The V and J genes are TRBV7-8 and TRBJ2-1; D is undetermined. CDR1 is SGHVS and CDR2 is FQNEAQ in the germline V gene. The CDR3 spans 16 residues. Trimming removed 5 bases from V and 4 bases from J, with 18 bases in between. CDR3 sequence: CASSARRESRYNEQFF. CDR3 sequence (DNA): TGTGCCAGCAGCGCCCGAAGGGAATCAAGGTACAATGAGCAGTTCTTC.

In DNA form, the CDR3 reads TGTGCCTGGAGCCCGGCGGGGGCGCCTACAGATACGCAGTATTTT. It translates to CAWSPAGAPTDTQYF. The V and J genes are TRBV30 and TRBJ2-3, with a tentative D call TRBD2 (7 bases). Germline values: CDR1 GTSNPN, CDR2 SVGIG (reference sequence). V lost 3 bases, J lost 3 bases, and 16 bases lay in between. The CDR3 length is 15 residues.

The genes are TRBV9 and TRBJ1-2; possibly TRBD1 for D (6 bases). Trimming shortened V by 3 bases and J by 6 bases, and 18 bases separated the two germline ends. Germline CDR1 SGDLS, CDR2 YYNGEE. The CDR3 covers 15 residues. The chain's CDR3 is CASSARITGNHGYTF. The CDR3 DNA reads TGTGCCAGCAGCGCTCGAATAACAGGGAACCATGGCTACACCTTC.

This clone occurred a few times. This chain joins TRBV6-1 and TRBJ1-3; D gene unclear. The germline V gene encodes CDR1 MNHNS and CDR2 SASEGT. V lost 0 bases and J 0 bases, leaving 9 bases between the germline ends. This CDR3 is built from 16 residues. The CDR3 DNA reads as TGTGCCAGCAGTGAAGCCCTCGACTACTCTGGAAACACCATATATTTT. This gives the protein CASSEALDYSGNTIYF.

J is TRBJ2-7 and V is TRBV7-9, with 7 bases identical to TRBD1. This CDR3 spans 14 amino acids. With V trimmed by 5 bases and J by 0 bases, 4 bases remained unmatched. CDR1 and CDR2 from the germline V gene are SEHNR and FQNEAQ (reference sequence). The CDR3, as DNA: TGTGCCAGCAGCAACAGGGGAACCTCCTACGAGCAGTACTTC. This sequence encodes CASSNRGTSYEQYF.

The chain employs TRBV5-6 and TRBJ2-7; 9 positions agree with TRBD1. Germline loops: CDR1 SGHDT, CDR2 YYEEEE. With 3 bases clipped from V and 0 bases from J, the junction kept 7 bases outside the gene matches. The CDR3 is 16 amino acids. The CDR3 loop is CASSSRGQGNSYEQYF. As DNA, the CDR3 is TGTGCCAGCAGCTCTAGGGGACAGGGAAACTCCTACGAGCAGTACTTC.

This clone was seen just once. This sequence joins TRBV12-1 and TRBJ2-1; the table calls TRBD1, which could not be checked here. TRBV12-1 is designated a pseudogene. The length of the CDR3 is 15 residues. The CDR3 bases are TGTGCCAGCAGCACGGACAGGGATGTTTGCAATGAGCAGTTCTTC. Its translation is CASSTDRDVCNEQFF.

The V call is TRBV7-9, the J call TRBJ2-1; D is perhaps TRBD1 (5 bases). With 5 bases removed from V and 4 bases from J, the gap between germline ends came to 21 bases. This CDR3 is built from 17 residues. CDR1 is SEHNR and CDR2 is FQNEAQ in the germline V gene (reference sequence). CDR3 in DNA: TGTGCCAGCAGCCCAGGAGTTGGGGCAGGTAAATACAATGAGCAGTTCTTC. Translating it yields CASSPGVGAGKYNEQFF.

This sequence joins TRBV6-5 and TRBJ1-5, with TRBD1 matching 7 bases. J lost 4 bases, V lost 4 bases, and 1 base had no gene match. This CDR3 has 13 amino acids. CDR1 is MNHEY and CDR2 is SVGAGI in the germline V gene. CDR3 bases: TGTGCCAGCAGTTGGGACAGAAATCAGCCCCAGCATTTT. This translates into CASSWDRNQPQHF.

V usage is TRBV3-1 (or the pseudogene TRBV3-2) and J usage is TRBJ2-5; no definite D call. The CDR3 is made up of 14 amino acids. The V gene's germline CDR1 is LGHDT and CDR2 YNNKEL (reference sequence). Between the trimmed V and J ends, which lost 4 bases and 1 base, there was a span of 10 bases. This chain's CDR3 is CASSPSGIQETQYF. The CDR3 bases are TGTGCCAGCAGCCCTAGTGGAATCCAAGAGACCCAGTACTTC.

J is TRBJ1-3 and V is TRBV5-6, with D perhaps matching TRBD1 (5 bases). Germline CDR1 reads SGHDT; CDR2 reads YYEEEE. With 2 bases removed from V and 0 bases from J, the gap between germline ends came to 12 bases. The CDR3 runs 16 residues. CDR3 amino acids: CASSFTGGGSGNTIYF. CDR3 nucleotides: TGTGCCAGCAGCTTCACGGGGGGTGGCTCTGGAAACACCATATATTTT.

The gene calls are TRBV7-9 and TRBJ1-1; D perhaps matches TRBD1 (5 bases). CDR1 SEHNR and CDR2 FQNEAQ come from the germline V gene (reference sequence). There are 15 residues in the CDR3. Trimming took off 1 base at V and 0 bases at J, with 9 bases between the two ends. The CDR3 loop reads CASSLGGVMNTEAFF. CDR3 coding DNA: TGTGCCAGCAGCTTAGGAGGGGTCATGAACACTGAAGCTTTCTTT.